A selection of T cell receptor beta chains follows, all from one sample in a study of T cells in Graves' hyperthyroidism and ophthalmopathy. TCRdb re-derived calls from the multiplex PCR reads in MiXCR, one entry per CDR3 protein. The sample lists approximately 720,000 distinct CDR3 sequences; roughly a sixth were seen once. The specimen sequenced was blood. Source of these receptors: a woman aged 45 to 65 with Graves' hyperthyroidism that later progressed to Graves' ophthalmopathy. The CDR3 runs from the conserved cysteine through the conserved F or W. The D gene is left open where the match is weak. Clone size is not always given. Where it is, it says once, few, many or a class for expanded clones.

v_call: TRBV6-1; clone_size: .; j_call: TRBJ1-5; d_call: .; cdr3_aa: CASKEGLSNQPQHF; cdr3_nt: TGTGCCAGCAAGGAAGGCCTTAGCAATCAGCCCCAGCATTTT
v_call: TRBV19; clone_size: few; j_call: TRBJ1-1; d_call: .; cdr3_aa: CASSVPIQAEAFF; cdr3_nt: TGTGCCAGTAGCGTGCCGATACAGGCTGAAGCTTTCTTT
v_call: TRBV20-1; clone_size: many; j_call: TRBJ2-7; d_call: .; cdr3_aa: CSALIYHEQYF; cdr3_nt: TGCAGTGCACTTATTTACCACGAGCAGTACTTC
v_call: TRBV2; clone_size: many; j_call: TRBJ1-2; d_call: .; cdr3_aa: CASSVNGRTMVGYTF; cdr3_nt: TGTGCCAGCAGTGTCAACGGACGGACTATGGTTGGCTACACCTTC
v_call: TRBV20-1; clone_size: .; j_call: TRBJ1-5; d_call: .; cdr3_aa: CSAPPLLAGLGNQPQHF; cdr3_nt: TGCAGTGCTCCCCCCCTTTTGGCGGGGTTGGGCAATCAGCCCCAGCATTTT
v_call: TRBV6-1; clone_size: many; j_call: TRBJ1-2; d_call: .; cdr3_aa: CASSEAAYGAGSYGYTF; cdr3_nt: TGTGCCAGCAGTGAAGCGGCCTACGGGGCAGGATCTTATGGCTACACCTTC
v_call: TRBV30; clone_size: many; j_call: TRBJ1-5; d_call: TRBD1; cdr3_aa: CAWSVTGVGPQHF; cdr3_nt: TGTGCCTGGAGTGTTACAGGGGTTGGGCCCCAGCATTTT
v_call: TRBV20-1; clone_size: many; j_call: TRBJ1-6; d_call: TRBD1; cdr3_aa: CSALDRELSPLHF; cdr3_nt: TGCAGTGCTCTGGACAGGGAACTTTCACCCCTCCACTTT
v_call: TRBV5-1; clone_size: .; j_call: TRBJ2-5; d_call: .; cdr3_aa: CASTPGHRFQETQCF; cdr3_nt: TGCGCCAGCACCCCCGGACACAGATTCCAAGAGACCCAGTGCTTC
v_call: TRBV11-2; clone_size: many; j_call: TRBJ1-2; d_call: .; cdr3_aa: CASSLDRSLWRNGYTF; cdr3_nt: TGTGCCAGCAGCTTAGATCGTTCACTTTGGAGGAATGGCTACACCTTC
v_call: TRBV2; clone_size: many; j_call: TRBJ2-1; d_call: .; cdr3_aa: CASSPRATIWNEQFF; cdr3_nt: TGTGCCAGCAGTCCACGGGCCACAATATGGAATGAGCAGTTCTTC
v_call: TRBV12-3/TRBV12-4; clone_size: many; j_call: TRBJ1-5; d_call: .; cdr3_aa: CASSLVFTHQPQHF; cdr3_nt: TGTGCCAGCAGTTTAGTCTTCACCCACCAGCCCCAGCATTTT
v_call: TRBV2; clone_size: .; j_call: TRBJ2-1; d_call: .; cdr3_aa: CASSNRDLNSYNEQFF; cdr3_nt: TGTGCCAGCAGTAACCGGGACTTAAACTCCTACAATGAGCAGTTCTTC
v_call: TRBV29-1; clone_size: few; j_call: TRBJ2-7; d_call: TRBD2; cdr3_aa: CSVEDGGGNEQYF; cdr3_nt: TGCAGCGTTGAAGATGGGGGGGGTAACGAGCAGTACTTC
v_call: TRBV20-1; clone_size: .; j_call: TRBJ1-5; d_call: .; cdr3_aa: CSAYRDRNQPQHF; cdr3_nt: TGCAGTGCTTACCGGGACCGCAATCAGCCCCAGCATTTT
v_call: TRBV15; clone_size: .; j_call: TRBJ1-2; d_call: .; cdr3_aa: CATSRGPAGYTF; cdr3_nt: TGTGCCACCAGCAGAGGTCCTGCGGGCTACACCTTC
v_call: TRBV7-9; clone_size: many; j_call: TRBJ2-1; d_call: .; cdr3_aa: CASSPPNQGSSYNEQFF; cdr3_nt: TGTGCCAGCAGCCCCCCAAACCAGGGTAGCTCCTACAATGAGCAGTTCTTC
v_call: TRBV20-1; clone_size: many; j_call: TRBJ2-5; d_call: .; cdr3_aa: CSAREAGQRETQYF; cdr3_nt: TGCAGTGCTAGAGAGGCGGGACAGAGAGAGACCCAGTACTTC
v_call: TRBV30; clone_size: many; j_call: TRBJ1-4; d_call: .; cdr3_aa: CAWSPGGFFEKLFF; cdr3_nt: TGTGCCTGGAGTCCTGGGGGCTTTTTTGAAAAACTGTTTTTT
v_call: TRBV20-1; clone_size: few; j_call: TRBJ2-3; d_call: .; cdr3_aa: CSAGFIRLGTDTQYF; cdr3_nt: TGCAGTGCTGGGTTTATAAGATTAGGAACAGATACGCAGTATTTT
v_call: TRBV20-1; clone_size: many; j_call: TRBJ2-5; d_call: .; cdr3_aa: CSARDPTNLARETQYF; cdr3_nt: TGCAGTGCTAGGGACCCTACGAACCTGGCGCGGGAGACCCAGTACTTC
v_call: TRBV30; clone_size: many; j_call: TRBJ2-4; d_call: .; cdr3_aa: CAWKTGVNIQYF; cdr3_nt: TGTGCCTGGAAAACAGGAGTAAACATTCAGTACTTC
v_call: TRBV4-1; clone_size: few; j_call: TRBJ2-1; d_call: TRBD1; cdr3_aa: CASSQENRGNEQFF; cdr3_nt: TGCGCCAGCAGCCAAGAGAACAGGGGGAATGAGCAGTTCTTC
v_call: TRBV20-1; clone_size: many; j_call: TRBJ1-2; d_call: TRBD1; cdr3_aa: CSAGLGQGGGYGYTF; cdr3_nt: TGCAGTGCTGGGCTCGGACAGGGGGGCGGCTATGGCTACACCTTC
v_call: TRBV6-1; clone_size: .; j_call: TRBJ2-1; d_call: TRBD2; cdr3_aa: CATVAGAANEQFF; cdr3_nt: TGTGCCACGGTAGCGGGGGCCGCCAATGAGCAGTTCTTC
v_call: TRBV6-1; clone_size: .; j_call: TRBJ2-1; d_call: .; cdr3_aa: CASMRNNEQFF; cdr3_nt: TGTGCCAGCATGCGGAACAATGAGCAGTTCTTC
v_call: TRBV29-1; clone_size: few; j_call: TRBJ1-1; d_call: .; cdr3_aa: CSGERGMNTEAFF; cdr3_nt: TGCAGCGGGGAACGGGGAATGAACACTGAAGCTTTCTTT
v_call: TRBV19; clone_size: .; j_call: TRBJ2-6; d_call: .; cdr3_aa: CASSLGVLLTF; cdr3_nt: TGTGCCAGTAGTTTAGGGGTCCTCCTGACTTTC